The rows below give T cell receptor beta chains drawn from one sample of a study of blood T cell repertoires in COVID-19. Sequencing used immunoSEQ multiplex PCR; TCRdb keeps in-frame clones, though not all of them. Here the sample spans some 400,000 clones, about 89% being singletons. The sequenced material came from PBMCs or T cells enriched from blood (not recorded which). Receptors originate from a man aged 30 to 39 who had recovered from COVID-19. Both conserved end residues are trimmed from each CDR3.

CDR3 protein,J gene,V gene
ASSGPWDSSVSELF,TRBJ2-2,TRBV9
ASSLTPLTSYEQY,TRBJ2-7,TRBV5-6
ASCRAGGYTEAF,TRBJ1-1,TRBV6-5
ASSSNAGGETQY,TRBJ2-5,TRBV7-9
ASSPDREGQPQH,TRBJ1-5,TRBV5-4
ASSARQGTYGYT,TRBJ1-2,TRBV19
ASSQIRGLGEKLF,TRBJ1-4,TRBV6-6
ASSPGGPEQY,TRBJ2-7,TRBV5-1
SVEDLGRNGYT,TRBJ1-2,TRBV29-1
ASMQQGQGVAF,TRBJ1-1,TRBV5-1
ACQRGVTSTDTQY,TRBJ2-3,TRBV2
ASSRTQALGNQPQH,TRBJ1-5,TRBV28
ASRRHLSGSHEQY,TRBJ2-7,TRBV6-5
ASSFSRLAYNEQF,TRBJ2-1,TRBV7-2
ASSLDRQGSNQPQH,TRBJ1-5,TRBV7-9
ASSTDRKFGAF,TRBJ1-1,TRBV7-2
ASSLGGNTEAF,TRBJ1-1,TRBV18
ASSFRDRPYTIY,TRBJ1-3,TRBV4-3
ASSYGAGWGQPQH,TRBJ1-5,TRBV6-2/TRBV6-3